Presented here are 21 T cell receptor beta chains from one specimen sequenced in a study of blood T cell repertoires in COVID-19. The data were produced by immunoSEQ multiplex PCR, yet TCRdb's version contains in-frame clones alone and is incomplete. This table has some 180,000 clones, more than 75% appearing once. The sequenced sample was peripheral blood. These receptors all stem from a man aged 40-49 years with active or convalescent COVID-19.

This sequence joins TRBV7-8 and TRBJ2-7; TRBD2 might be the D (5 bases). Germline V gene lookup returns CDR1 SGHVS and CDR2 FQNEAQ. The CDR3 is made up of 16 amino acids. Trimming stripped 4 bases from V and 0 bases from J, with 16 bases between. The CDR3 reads CASSSPLAESSYEQYF. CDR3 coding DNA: TGTGCCAGCAGCTCACCTCTAGCCGAAAGCTCCTACGAGCAGTACTTC. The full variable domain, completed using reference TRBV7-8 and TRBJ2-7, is GAGVSQSPRYKVAKRGQDVALRCDPISGHVSLFWYQQALGQGPEFLTYFQNEAQLDKSGLPSDRFFAERPEGSVSTLKIQRTQQEDSAVYLCASSSPLAESSYEQYFGPGTRLTVT.

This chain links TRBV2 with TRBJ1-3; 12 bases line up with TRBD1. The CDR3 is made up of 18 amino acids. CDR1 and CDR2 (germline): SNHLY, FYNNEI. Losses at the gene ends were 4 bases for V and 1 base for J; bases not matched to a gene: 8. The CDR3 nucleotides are TGTGCCAGCAGTGTCGGGACAGGGGGCGCGGTGTCTGGAAACACCATATATTTT. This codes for CASSVGTGGAVSGNTIYF.

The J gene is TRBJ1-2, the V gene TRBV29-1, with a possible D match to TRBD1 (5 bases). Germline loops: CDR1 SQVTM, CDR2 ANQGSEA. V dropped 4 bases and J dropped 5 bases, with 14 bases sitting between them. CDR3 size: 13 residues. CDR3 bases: TGCAGCGTTGGAAGCAGGGCCGGGTATGGCTACACCTTC. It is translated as CSVGSRAGYGYTF.

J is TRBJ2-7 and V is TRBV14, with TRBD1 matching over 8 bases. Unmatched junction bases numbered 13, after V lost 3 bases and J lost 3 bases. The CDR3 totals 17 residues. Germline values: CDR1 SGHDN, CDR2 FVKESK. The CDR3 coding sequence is TGTGCCAGCAGCCAGACAGGGGATCTGGCCTACCACTACGAGCAGTACTTC. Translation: CASSQTGDLAYHYEQYF.

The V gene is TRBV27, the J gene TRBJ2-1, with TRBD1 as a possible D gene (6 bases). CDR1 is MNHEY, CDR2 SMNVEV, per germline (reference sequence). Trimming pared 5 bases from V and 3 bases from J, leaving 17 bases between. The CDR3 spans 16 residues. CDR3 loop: CASSPGQRGFYNEQFF. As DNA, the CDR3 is TGTGCCAGCAGTCCAGGACAGCGCGGATTCTACAATGAGCAGTTCTTC.

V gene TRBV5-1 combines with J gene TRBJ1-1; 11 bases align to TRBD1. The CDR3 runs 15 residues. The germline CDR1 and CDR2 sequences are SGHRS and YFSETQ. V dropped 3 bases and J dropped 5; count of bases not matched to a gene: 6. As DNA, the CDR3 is TGCGCCAGCAGCTATGGACAGGGGGCAGGGACTGAAGCTTTCTTT. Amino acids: CASSYGQGAGTEAFF.

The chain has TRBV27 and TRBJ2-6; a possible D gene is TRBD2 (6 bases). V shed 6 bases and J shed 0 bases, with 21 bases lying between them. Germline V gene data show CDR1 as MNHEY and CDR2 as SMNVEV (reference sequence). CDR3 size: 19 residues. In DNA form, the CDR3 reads TGTGCCAGCAGCCGTTCACATCCGGGACTGAGCTCTGGGGCCAACGTCCTGACTTTC. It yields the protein CASSRSHPGLSSGANVLTF.

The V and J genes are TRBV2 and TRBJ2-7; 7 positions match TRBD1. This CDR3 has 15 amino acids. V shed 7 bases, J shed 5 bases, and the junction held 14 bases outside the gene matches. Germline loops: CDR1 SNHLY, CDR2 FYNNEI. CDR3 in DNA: TGTGCCAGCATATTTCCGGGACAGAGCTTCAACGAGCAGTACTTC. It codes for CASIFPGQSFNEQYF.

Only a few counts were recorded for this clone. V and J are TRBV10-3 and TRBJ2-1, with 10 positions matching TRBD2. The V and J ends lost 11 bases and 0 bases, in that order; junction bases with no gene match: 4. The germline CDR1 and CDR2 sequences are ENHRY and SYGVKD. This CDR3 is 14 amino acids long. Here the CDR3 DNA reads TGTGCCTCCCGACTAGCGGGCTCCTACAATGAGCAGTTCTTC. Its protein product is CASRLAGSYNEQFF.

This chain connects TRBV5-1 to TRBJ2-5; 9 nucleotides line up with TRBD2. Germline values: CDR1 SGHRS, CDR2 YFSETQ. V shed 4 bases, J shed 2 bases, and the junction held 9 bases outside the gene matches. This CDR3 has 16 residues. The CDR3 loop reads CASSPRPSGIQETQYF. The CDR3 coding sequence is TGCGCCAGCAGCCCTCGCCCTAGCGGGATTCAAGAGACCCAGTACTTC.

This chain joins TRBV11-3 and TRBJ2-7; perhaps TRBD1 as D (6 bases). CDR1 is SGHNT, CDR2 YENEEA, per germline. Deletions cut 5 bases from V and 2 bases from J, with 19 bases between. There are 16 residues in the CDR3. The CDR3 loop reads CASSTQTGLGTYEQYF. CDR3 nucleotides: TGTGCCAGCAGCACCCAAACAGGGTTGGGAACCTACGAGCAGTACTTC.

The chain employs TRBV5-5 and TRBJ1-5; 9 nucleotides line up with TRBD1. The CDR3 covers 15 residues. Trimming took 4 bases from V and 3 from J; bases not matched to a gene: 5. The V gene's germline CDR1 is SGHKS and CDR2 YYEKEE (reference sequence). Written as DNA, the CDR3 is TGTGCCAGCAGCCCCGGGACAGGGAACAATCAGCCCCAGCATTTT. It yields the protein CASSPGTGNNQPQHF.

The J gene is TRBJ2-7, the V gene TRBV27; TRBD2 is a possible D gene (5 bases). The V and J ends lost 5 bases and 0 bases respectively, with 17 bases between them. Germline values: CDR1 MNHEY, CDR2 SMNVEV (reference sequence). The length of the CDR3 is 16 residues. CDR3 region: CASSPPGKRGSYEQYF. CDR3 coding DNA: TGTGCCAGCAGTCCGCCGGGTAAACGGGGCTCCTACGAGCAGTACTTC.

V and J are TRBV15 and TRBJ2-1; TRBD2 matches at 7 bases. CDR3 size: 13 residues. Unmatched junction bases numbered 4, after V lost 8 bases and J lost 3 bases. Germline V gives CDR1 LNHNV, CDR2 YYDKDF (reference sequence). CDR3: CATSLADYNEQFF. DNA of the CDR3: TGTGCCACCTCCCTAGCGGACTACAATGAGCAGTTCTTC.

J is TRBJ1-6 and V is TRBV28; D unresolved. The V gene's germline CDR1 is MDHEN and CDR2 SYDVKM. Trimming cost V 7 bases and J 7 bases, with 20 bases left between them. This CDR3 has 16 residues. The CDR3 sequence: CASTVHRRPNNSPLHF. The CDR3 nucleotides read TGTGCCAGCACCGTACACAGAAGGCCTAACAATTCACCCCTCCACTTT.

In DNA form, the CDR3 reads TGTGCCAGCAGCCGACCTGGGACTAGAACGTTGAATGAGCAGTTCTTC. Protein product: CASSRPGTRTLNEQFF. The chain couples TRBV11-2 to TRBJ2-1, with 8 nucleotides matching TRBD2. Germline CDR1 and CDR2: SGHAT and FQNNGV. The CDR3 length is 16 residues. Trimming cost V 5 bases and J 7 bases; bases outside gene matches: 13.

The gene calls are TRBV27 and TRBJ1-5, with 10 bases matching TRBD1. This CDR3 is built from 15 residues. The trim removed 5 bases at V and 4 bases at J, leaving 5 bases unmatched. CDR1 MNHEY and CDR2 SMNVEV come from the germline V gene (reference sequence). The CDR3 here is CASSERQGANQPQHF. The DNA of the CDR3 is TGTGCCAGCAGTGAGCGACAGGGGGCTAATCAGCCCCAGCATTTT.

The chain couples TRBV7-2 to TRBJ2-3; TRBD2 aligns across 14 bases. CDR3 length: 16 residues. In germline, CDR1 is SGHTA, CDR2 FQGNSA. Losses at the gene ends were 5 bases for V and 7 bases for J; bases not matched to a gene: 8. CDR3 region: CASSPGLAGGVHTQYF. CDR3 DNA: TGTGCCAGCAGCCCAGGACTAGCGGGGGGTGTTCATACGCAGTATTTT.

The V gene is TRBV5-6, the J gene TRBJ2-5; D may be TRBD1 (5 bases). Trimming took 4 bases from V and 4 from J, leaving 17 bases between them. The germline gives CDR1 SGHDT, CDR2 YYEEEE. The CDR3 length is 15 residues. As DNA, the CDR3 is TGTGCCAGCAGCCCGCGCGGCAGGGTAGGAGAGACCCAGTACTTC. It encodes CASSPRGRVGETQYF.

The CDR3 DNA reads as TGTGCCAGCAGCCCATCTAGCGGGAGAGGGTTTGAGCAGTTCTTC. Translation gives CASSPSSGRGFEQFF. V and J are TRBV7-8 and TRBJ2-1, with 10 nucleotides matching TRBD2. The CDR3 contains 15 residues. V lost 5 bases, J lost 9 bases, and 10 bases stayed unmatched. The germline V gene encodes CDR1 SGHVS and CDR2 FQNEAQ.

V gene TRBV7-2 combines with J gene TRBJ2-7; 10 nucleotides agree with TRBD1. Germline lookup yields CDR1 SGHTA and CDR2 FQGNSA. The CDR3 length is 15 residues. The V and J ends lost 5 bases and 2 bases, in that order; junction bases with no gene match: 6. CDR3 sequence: CASSIGQGVPYEQYF. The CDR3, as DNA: TGTGCCAGCAGCATCGGACAGGGGGTCCCCTACGAGCAGTACTTC.